This is a list of T cell receptor beta chains from one sample in a study of T-cell reconstitution after alpha-beta-depleted transplantation in children. TCRdb re-called the PCR reads with MiXCR, one entry per CDR3 protein. The table has some 75,000 distinct CDR3 sequences, about 7.3% seen once; the top ten hold around 2.5%. The specimen comprised PBMCs from the stem cell graft donor, sampled from the stem cell graft. These TCRs come from a human donor who donated a stem cell graft to a child with acute lymphoblastic leukemia. Both conserved end residues are part of each CDR3. Fields, in order: V gene, J gene, clone size, D gene, CDR3 protein, CDR3 DNA. A D gene is named only where the DNA matches it firmly. Rows give clone size only sometimes, using once, few, many, or a class for an expanded clone.

TRBV23-1,TRBJ1-5,NA,NA,CASSQSIGEQPQHF,TGCGCCAGTAGTCAATCAATTGGGGAACAGCCCCAGCATTTT
TRBV4-1,TRBJ2-3,many,TRBD2,CASSLIAGGPDTQYF,TGCGCCAGCAGCCTCATAGCGGGAGGGCCAGATACGCAGTATTTT
TRBV7-9,TRBJ2-3,many,TRBD2,CASSPGTSGRLNTQYF,TGTGCCAGCAGCCCGGGGACTAGCGGGAGACTAAATACGCAGTATTTT
TRBV20-1,TRBJ2-7,many,NA,CSARDSADYEQYF,TGCAGTGCTAGAGATAGCGCAGACTACGAGCAGTACTTC
TRBV27,TRBJ1-5,many,NA,CASSPTRRGITKVSNQPQHF,TGTGCCAGCAGCCCAACGCGGAGGGGTATCACCAAGGTTAGCAATCAGCCCCAGCATTTT
TRBV7-2,TRBJ2-7,NA,TRBD1,CASSFGTGGDVPYF,TGTGCCAGCAGCTTCGGGACAGGGGGTGATGTGCCGTACTTC
TRBV12-3/TRBV12-4,TRBJ1-4,many,NA,CASRRPNRVGEKLFF,TGTGCCAGCAGACGCCCGAACAGGGTCGGTGAAAAACTGTTTTTT
TRBV27,TRBJ1-4,many,NA,CASSIGFLEKLFF,TGTGCCAGCAGTATAGGCTTTCTGGAAAAACTGTTTTTT
TRBV28,TRBJ2-7,NA,TRBD1,CASSLQDRRDWYF,TGTGCCAGCAGTTTACAGGACAGGCGCGATTGGTACTTC
TRBV3-1,TRBJ2-1,many,NA,CASSQDRPGNNEQFF,TGTGCCAGCAGCCAAGATCGTCCAGGAAACAATGAGCAGTTCTTC
TRBV20-1,TRBJ2-4,many,NA,CSARPGGTYENIQYF,TGCAGTGCTAGACCAGGCGGGACATATGAAAACATTCAGTACTTC
TRBV27,TRBJ2-7,many,NA,CASSPTGFMAYEQYF,TGTGCCAGCAGTCCAACAGGGTTTATGGCTTACGAGCAGTACTTC
TRBV20-1,TRBJ2-3,many,NA,CSAIDSFLWADTQYF,TGCAGTGCTATCGACTCCTTTCTTTGGGCAGATACGCAGTATTTT
TRBV5-5,TRBJ2-7,many,NA,CASSFAQNSYEQYF,TGTGCCAGCAGCTTCGCTCAAAACTCCTACGAGCAGTACTTC
TRBV12-3/TRBV12-4,TRBJ2-3,many,NA,CASSSRDRGTDTQYF,TGTGCCAGCAGTTCACGTGATAGAGGCACAGATACGCAGTATTTT
TRBV5-1,TRBJ2-7,many,NA,CASSDDSYEQYF,TGCGCCAGCAGCGACGACTCCTACGAGCAGTACTTC
TRBV5-1,TRBJ2-7,NA,NA,CASSFSYEQYF,TGCGCCAGCAGCTTCTCCTACGAGCAGTACTTC
TRBV7-3,TRBJ2-5,few,NA,CASSLEGFGTQYF,TGTGCCAGCAGCTTAGAGGGGTTTGGGACCCAGTACTTC
TRBV7-7,TRBJ2-5,many,TRBD2,CASSSRTSNGRETQYF,TGTGCCAGCAGCTCCCGGACTAGCAATGGGAGGGAGACCCAGTACTTC
TRBV12-3/TRBV12-4,TRBJ1-1,NA,TRBD1,CASSFSPNKGGAKRTEAFF,TGTGCCAGCAGTTTTTCCCCAAACAAAGGGGGCGCAAAGAGGACTGAAGCTTTCTTT
TRBV19,TRBJ1-2,many,NA,CASSTHRGNYGYTF,TGTGCCAGTAGTACCCACCGCGGTAACTATGGCTACACCTTC
TRBV10-3,TRBJ2-1,many,NA,CAISGGLSSYNEQFF,TGTGCCATCAGTGGGGGTCTAAGCTCCTACAATGAGCAGTTCTTC
TRBV15,TRBJ2-7,NA,NA,CATSRDLGVSYEQYF,TGTGCCACCAGCAGAGATTTAGGTGTTTCGTACGAGCAGTACTTC
TRBV7-9,TRBJ2-3,few,NA,CASSTSTRSYTDTQYF,TGTGCCAGCAGCACCTCTACTAGGTCCTACACAGATACGCAGTATTTT
TRBV12-3/TRBV12-4,TRBJ1-5,NA,NA,CASSGQGGGNQPQHF,TGTGCCAGCAGTGGCCAGGGAGGAGGCAATCAGCCCCAGCATTTT
TRBV20-1,TRBJ1-5,many,NA,CSAREGTINQPQHF,TGCAGTGCTAGAGAAGGGACAATCAATCAGCCCCAGCATTTT
TRBV10-3,TRBJ2-3,NA,NA,CAIMGTGTDTQYF,TGTGCCATCATGGGTACAGGGACAGATACGCAGTATTTT
TRBV12-1,TRBJ2-4,many,NA,CASIKPTGGGLAKNIQYF,TGTGCCAGCATCAAACCCACCGGGGGAGGTTTGGCCAAAAACATTCAGTACTTC
TRBV9,TRBJ2-1,many,TRBD2,CASSLAGALSSYNEQFF,TGTGCCAGCAGCCTAGCGGGGGCCCTGAGCTCCTACAATGAGCAGTTCTTC
TRBV12-3/TRBV12-4,TRBJ2-7,many,TRBD1,CASSPNTQGAKQYF,TGTGCCAGCAGCCCAAATACTCAGGGGGCGAAGCAGTACTTC
TRBV9,TRBJ2-2,NA,NA,CASSERGIGELFF,TGTGCCAGCAGCGAGAGGGGTATCGGGGAGCTGTTTTTT
TRBV6-5,TRBJ2-3,NA,TRBD2,CASRRTSGGTDTQYF,TGTGCCAGCAGACGGACTAGCGGGGGAACAGATACGCAGTATTTT
TRBV13,TRBJ2-7,NA,TRBD1,CASSLDRGRYEQYF,TGTGCCAGCAGCTTGGACAGGGGACGTTACGAGCAGTACTTC
TRBV12-2,TRBJ1-2,NA,NA,CASRLGWTGGGYTF,TGTGCAAGTCGCTTAGGTTGGACAGGGGGAGGCTACACCTTC
TRBV5-1,TRBJ2-6,many,NA,CASSSGSSGANVLTF,TGCGCCAGCAGCTCGGGGAGCTCTGGGGCCAACGTCCTGACTTTC
TRBV20-1,TRBJ1-1,NA,NA,CSARKPLNTEAFF,TGCAGTGCTAGAAAACCGCTGAACACTGAAGCTTTCTTT
TRBV5-4,TRBJ2-3,NA,TRBD2,CASSLAPSGADTQYF,TGTGCCAGCAGCTTGGCCCCTAGCGGGGCGGATACGCAGTATTTT
TRBV14,TRBJ2-1,many,NA,CASSQAGGSLFLQSLYNEQFF,TGTGCCAGCAGCCAAGCAGGGGGGAGCCTATTTCTCCAAAGCCTCTACAATGAGCAGTTCTTC
TRBV15,TRBJ1-4,few,NA,CATSRGTGGPNEKLFF,TGTGCCACCAGCAGAGGCACGGGGGGTCCTAATGAAAAACTGTTTTTT
TRBV12-3/TRBV12-4,TRBJ1-2,many,TRBD1,CASSTGRQGRGYTF,TGTGCCAGCAGTACAGGAAGACAGGGACGGGGCTACACCTTC
TRBV4-3,TRBJ2-3,many,NA,CASSQEGGGPDTQYF,TGCGCCAGCAGCCAAGAGGGGGGTGGGCCAGATACGCAGTATTTT
TRBV12-3/TRBV12-4,TRBJ1-2,many,TRBD1,CASKVPGGLYGYTF,TGTGCCAGCAAAGTTCCAGGGGGCCTCTATGGCTACACCTTC
TRBV12-3/TRBV12-4,TRBJ2-7,once,NA,CASSSYREGQYF,TGTGCCAGCAGTTCGTACAGGGAAGGGCAGTACTTC
TRBV3-1,TRBJ2-7,many,NA,CASSPSGYEQYF,TGTGCCAGCAGCCCCTCAGGGTACGAGCAGTACTTC
TRBV18,TRBJ1-4,few,TRBD1,CASSPGQGSNEKLFF,TGTGCCAGCTCACCTGGACAGGGCTCTAATGAAAAACTGTTTTTT
TRBV9,TRBJ2-1,many,TRBD2,CASSGSGTSGVEQFF,TGTGCCAGCAGCGGCTCCGGGACTAGCGGGGTTGAGCAGTTCTTC
TRBV5-1,TRBJ2-2,many,TRBD1,CASSLITGDAGELFF,TGCGCCAGCAGCTTGATTACAGGGGATGCCGGGGAGCTGTTTTTT